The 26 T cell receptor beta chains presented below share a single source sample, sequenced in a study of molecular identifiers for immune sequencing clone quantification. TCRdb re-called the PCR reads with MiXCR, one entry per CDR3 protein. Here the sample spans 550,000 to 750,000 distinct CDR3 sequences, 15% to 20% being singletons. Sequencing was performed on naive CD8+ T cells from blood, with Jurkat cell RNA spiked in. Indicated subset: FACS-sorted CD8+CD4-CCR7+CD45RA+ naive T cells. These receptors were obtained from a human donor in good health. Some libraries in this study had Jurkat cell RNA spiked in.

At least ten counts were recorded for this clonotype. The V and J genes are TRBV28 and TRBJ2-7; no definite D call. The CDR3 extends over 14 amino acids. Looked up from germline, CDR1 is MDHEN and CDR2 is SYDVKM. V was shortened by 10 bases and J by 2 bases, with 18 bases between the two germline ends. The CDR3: CATSPQPPAYEQYF. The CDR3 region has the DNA TGTGCCACCTCACCACAGCCTCCCGCCTACGAGCAGTACTTC.

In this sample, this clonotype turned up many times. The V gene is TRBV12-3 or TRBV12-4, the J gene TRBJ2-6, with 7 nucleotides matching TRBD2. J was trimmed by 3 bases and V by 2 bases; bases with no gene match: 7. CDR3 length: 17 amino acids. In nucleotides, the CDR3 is TGTGCCAGCAGTTTAACCCCCGGGGGGAATGGGGCCAACGTCCTGACTTTC. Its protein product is CASSLTPGGNGANVLTF.

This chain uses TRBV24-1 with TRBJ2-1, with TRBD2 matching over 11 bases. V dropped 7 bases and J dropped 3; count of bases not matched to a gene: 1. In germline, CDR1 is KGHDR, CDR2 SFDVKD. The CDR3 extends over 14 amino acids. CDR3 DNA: TGTGCCACCAGCGGACTAGCGGGCTACAATGAGCAGTTCTTC. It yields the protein CATSGLAGYNEQFF.

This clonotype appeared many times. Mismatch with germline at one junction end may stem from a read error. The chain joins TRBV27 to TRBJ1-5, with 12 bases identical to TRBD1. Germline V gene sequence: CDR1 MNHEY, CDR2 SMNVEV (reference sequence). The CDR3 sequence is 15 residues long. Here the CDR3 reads CASSLGQGANQPQHF. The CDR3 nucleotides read TGCGCCAGCAGCCTGGGACAGGGGGCGAATCAGCCCCAGCATTTT.

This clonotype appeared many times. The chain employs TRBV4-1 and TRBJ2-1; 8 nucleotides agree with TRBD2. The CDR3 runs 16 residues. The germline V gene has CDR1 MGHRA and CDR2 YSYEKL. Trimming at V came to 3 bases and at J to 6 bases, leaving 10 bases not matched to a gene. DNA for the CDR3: TGCGCCAGCAGCCACGTCGGGACTAGTGATCGCAATGAGCAGTTCTTC. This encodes CASSHVGTSDRNEQFF.

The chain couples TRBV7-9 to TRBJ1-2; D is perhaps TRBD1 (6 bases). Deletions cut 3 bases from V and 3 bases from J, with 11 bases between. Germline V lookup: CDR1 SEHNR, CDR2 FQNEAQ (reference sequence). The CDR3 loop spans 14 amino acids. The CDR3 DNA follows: TGTGCCAGCAGCTTTCAGGGGTCCCACTATGGCTACACCTTC. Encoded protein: CASSFQGSHYGYTF.

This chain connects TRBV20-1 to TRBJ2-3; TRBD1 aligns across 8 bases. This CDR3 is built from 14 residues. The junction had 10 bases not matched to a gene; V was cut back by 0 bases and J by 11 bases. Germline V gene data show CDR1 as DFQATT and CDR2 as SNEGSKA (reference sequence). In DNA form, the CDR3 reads TGCAGTGCTAGAGATTATGCGGGACAGGTTGGGCAGTATTTT. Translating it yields CSARDYAGQVGQYF.

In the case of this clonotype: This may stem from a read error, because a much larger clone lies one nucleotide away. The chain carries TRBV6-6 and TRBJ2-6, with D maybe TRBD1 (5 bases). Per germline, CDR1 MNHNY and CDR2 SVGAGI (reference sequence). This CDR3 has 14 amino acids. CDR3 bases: TGTGCCAGCAGAGAATTGGCTGGGGCCAACGTCCTGTCTTTC. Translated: CASRELAGANVLSF.

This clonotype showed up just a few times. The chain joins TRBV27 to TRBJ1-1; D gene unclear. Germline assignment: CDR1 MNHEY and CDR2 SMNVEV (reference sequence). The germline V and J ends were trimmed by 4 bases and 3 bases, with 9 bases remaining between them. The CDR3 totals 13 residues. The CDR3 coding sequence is TGTGCCAGCAGTTACCGGGGAGACACTGAAGCTTTCTTT. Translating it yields CASSYRGDTEAFF.

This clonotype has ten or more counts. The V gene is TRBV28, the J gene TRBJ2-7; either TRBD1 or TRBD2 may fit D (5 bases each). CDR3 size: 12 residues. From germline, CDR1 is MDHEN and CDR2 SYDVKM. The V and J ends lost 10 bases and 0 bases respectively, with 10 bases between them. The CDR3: CATGPSSYEQYF. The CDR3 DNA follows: TGTGCCACGGGACCGAGCTCCTACGAGCAGTACTTC.

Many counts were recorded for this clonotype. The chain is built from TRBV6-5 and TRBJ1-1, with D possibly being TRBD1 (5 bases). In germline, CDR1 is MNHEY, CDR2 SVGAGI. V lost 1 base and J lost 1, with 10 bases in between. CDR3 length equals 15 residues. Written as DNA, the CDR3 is TGTGCCAGCAGTTACTTGGGGGAGGCGAACACTGAAGCTTTCTTT. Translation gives CASSYLGEANTEAFF.

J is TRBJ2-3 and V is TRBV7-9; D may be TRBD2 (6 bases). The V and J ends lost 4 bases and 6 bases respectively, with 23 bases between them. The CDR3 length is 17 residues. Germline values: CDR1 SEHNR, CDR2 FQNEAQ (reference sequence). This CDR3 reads CASSSVGRRGPTDTQYF. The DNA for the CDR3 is TGTGCCAGCAGCTCAGTGGGGAGGAGGGGCCCCACGGATACGCAGTATTTT.

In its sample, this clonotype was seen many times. CDR3 sequence: CASSSTTENPRGYQETQYF. The CDR3 coding sequence is TGTGCCAGCAGTTCGACTACAGAGAATCCAAGGGGGTACCAAGAGACCCAGTACTTC. V gene TRBV6-2 or TRBV6-3 combines with J gene TRBJ2-5; a weak D match, TRBD1 (6 bases). Deletions cut 4 bases from V and 0 bases from J, with 24 bases between. Germline loops: CDR1 MNHEY, CDR2 SVGEGT. The CDR3 has 19 residues.

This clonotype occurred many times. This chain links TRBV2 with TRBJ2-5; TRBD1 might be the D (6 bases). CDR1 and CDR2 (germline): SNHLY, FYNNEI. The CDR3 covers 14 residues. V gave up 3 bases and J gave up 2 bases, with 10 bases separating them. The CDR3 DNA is TGTGCCAGCAGTGATAACCAGGGGCAAGAGACCCAGTACTTC. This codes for CASSDNQGQETQYF.

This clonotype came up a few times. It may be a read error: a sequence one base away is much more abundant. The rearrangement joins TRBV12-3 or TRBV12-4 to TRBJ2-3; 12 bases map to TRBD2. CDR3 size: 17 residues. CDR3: CAGSFGLAGGPRDTQYF. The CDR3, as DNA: TGTGCCGGCAGTTTCGGTCTAGCGGGAGGGCCTAGAGATACGCAGTATTTT.

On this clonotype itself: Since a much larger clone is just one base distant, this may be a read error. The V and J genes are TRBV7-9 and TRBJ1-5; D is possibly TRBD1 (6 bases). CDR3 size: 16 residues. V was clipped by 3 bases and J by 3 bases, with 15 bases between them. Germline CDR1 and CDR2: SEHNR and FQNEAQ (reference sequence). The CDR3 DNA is TGTGCCAGCAGCTTTGTGACAGGACTATTCAATCAGCCCCAGCATTTT. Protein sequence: CASSFVTGLFNQPQHF.

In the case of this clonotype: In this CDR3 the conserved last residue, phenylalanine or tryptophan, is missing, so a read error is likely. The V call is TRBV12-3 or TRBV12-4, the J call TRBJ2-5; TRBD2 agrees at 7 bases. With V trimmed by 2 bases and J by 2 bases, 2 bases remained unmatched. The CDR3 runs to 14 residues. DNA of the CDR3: TGTGCCAGCAGTTTATGGGGACTACAAGAGACCCAGTACCTC. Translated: CASSLWGLQETQYL.

The CDR3 DNA reads as TGTGCCAGCTCACCACTTCACACTGAAGCTTTCTTT. It is translated as CASSPLHTEAFF. This rearrangement joins TRBV18 to TRBJ1-1; D is unclear. Germline V gene lookup returns CDR1 KGHSH and CDR2 LQKENI. This CDR3 has 12 residues. Trimming left V 1 base short and J 3 bases short, with 3 bases between.

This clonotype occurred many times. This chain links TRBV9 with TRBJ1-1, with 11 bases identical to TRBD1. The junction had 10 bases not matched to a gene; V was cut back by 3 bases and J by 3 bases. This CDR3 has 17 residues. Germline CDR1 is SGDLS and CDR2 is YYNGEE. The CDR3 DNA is TGTGCCAGCAGCGCCGTGGACAGGGGGCGGTCGGACACTGAAGCTTTCTTT. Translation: CASSAVDRGRSDTEAFF.

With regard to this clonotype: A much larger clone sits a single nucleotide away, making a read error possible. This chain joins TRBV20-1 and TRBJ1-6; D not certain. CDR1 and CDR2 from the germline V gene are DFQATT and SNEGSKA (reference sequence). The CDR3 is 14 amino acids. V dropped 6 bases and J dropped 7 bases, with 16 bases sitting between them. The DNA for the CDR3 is TGCAGTGCCACCTCCGCCCGAGGGAATTCACCCCTCCACTTT. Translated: CSATSARGNSPLHF.

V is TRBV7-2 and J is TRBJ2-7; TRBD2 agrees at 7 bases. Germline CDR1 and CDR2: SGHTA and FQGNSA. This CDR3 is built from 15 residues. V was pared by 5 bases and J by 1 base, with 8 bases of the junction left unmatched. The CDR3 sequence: CASSPRTSSSYEQYF. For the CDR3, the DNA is TGTGCCAGCAGCCCTCGGACTAGTTCTTCCTACGAGCAGTACTTC.

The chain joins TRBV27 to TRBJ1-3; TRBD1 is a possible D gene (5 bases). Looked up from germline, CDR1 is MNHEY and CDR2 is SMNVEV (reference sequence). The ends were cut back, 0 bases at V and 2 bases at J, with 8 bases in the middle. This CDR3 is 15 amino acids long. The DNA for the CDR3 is TGTGCCAGCAGTTTATCATCCAGGGCTGGAAACACCATATATTTT. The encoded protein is CASSLSSRAGNTIYF.

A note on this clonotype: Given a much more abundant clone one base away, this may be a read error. For the CDR3, the DNA is TGTGCCAGCAGCTTTGGTGGCGGGATGGGAGAGCAGTACTTC. Its translation: CASSFGGGMGEQYF. The rearrangement uses TRBV11-1 and TRBJ2-7; TRBD2 might be the D (6 bases). The CDR3 is 14 residues long. Between the trimmed V and J ends, which lost 3 bases and 7 bases, there was a span of 16 bases. Germline V lookup: CDR1 SGHAT, CDR2 FQDESV (reference sequence).

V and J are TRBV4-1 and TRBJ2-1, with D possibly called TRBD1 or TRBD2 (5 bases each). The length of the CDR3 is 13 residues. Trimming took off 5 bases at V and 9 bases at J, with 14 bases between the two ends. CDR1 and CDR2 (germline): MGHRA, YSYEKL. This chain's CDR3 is CASSSPEGPEQFF. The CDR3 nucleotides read TGCGCCAGCAGCTCCCCTGAGGGACCTGAGCAGTTCTTC.

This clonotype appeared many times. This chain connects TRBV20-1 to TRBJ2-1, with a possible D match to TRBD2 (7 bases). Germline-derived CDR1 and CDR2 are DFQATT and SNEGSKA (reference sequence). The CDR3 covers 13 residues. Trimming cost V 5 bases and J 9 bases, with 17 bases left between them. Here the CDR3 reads CSAHNGGRVEQFF. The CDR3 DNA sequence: TGCAGTGCTCATAACGGGGGGCGTGTTGAGCAGTTCTTC.

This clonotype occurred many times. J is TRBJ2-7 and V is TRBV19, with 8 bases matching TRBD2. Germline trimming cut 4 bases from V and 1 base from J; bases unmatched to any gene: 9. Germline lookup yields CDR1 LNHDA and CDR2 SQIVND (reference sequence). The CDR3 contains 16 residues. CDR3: CASSNSNGRASYEQYF. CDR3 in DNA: TGTGCCAGTAGTAATTCCAACGGGAGGGCGTCCTACGAGCAGTACTTC.